Listed here are 19 T cell receptor beta chains from one sample, sequenced in a study of regulatory T cells in long-lasting Graves disease. The authors built TCR beta libraries using iRepertoire HTBI primers and Arm-PCR of CDR3 regions. TCRdb passed the multiplex PCR reads through MiXCR, listing each CDR3 protein once. The sample includes roughly 420,000 distinct CDR3 sequences, 13% to 15% of them seen just once. Time point meaning: newly diagnosed GD, antithyroid drugs for less than 3 months. The TCR library was prepared using RNA isolated from PBMCs. These data were also reused for a study on T cells in Graves' hyperthyroidism and ophthalmopathy.

The source material was peripheral blood mononuclear cells (PBMCs), sampled at new diagnosis, from a patient treated with antithyroid drugs. These receptors came from a woman between 45 and 60 years old with Graves disease.

This clonotype was observed a handful of times. The chain is built from TRBV4-2 and TRBJ2-7, with 7 bases identical to TRBD2. Trimming took 1 base from V and 0 from J; bases not matched to a gene: 6. This CDR3 contains 16 residues. Germline loops: CDR1 LGHNA, CDR2 YNFKEQ. CDR3 DNA sequence: TGTGCCAGCAGCCAAGTCACGGCGGGAGACTCCTACGAGCAGTACTTC. Translating it yields CASSQVTAGDSYEQYF.

The genes are TRBV19 and TRBJ1-5, with 8 bases matching TRBD1. Germline-derived CDR1 and CDR2 are LNHDA and SQIVND (reference sequence). The length of the CDR3 is 18 residues. V was pared by 4 bases and J by 6 bases, with 17 bases of the junction left unmatched. CDR3 loop: CASSNPRTRGRGLQPQHF. CDR3 sequence (DNA): TGTGCCAGTAGTAACCCCCGAACACGTGGCAGGGGGCTTCAGCCCCAGCATTTT.

This clonotype was seen at least ten times. J is TRBJ2-4 and V is TRBV5-1; D is ambiguous. V lost 7 bases to trimming and J lost 1 base, with 9 bases between them. CDR1 and CDR2 from the germline V gene are SGHRS and YFSETQ. CDR3 size: 13 residues. The CDR3 is CASEDGAKNIQYF. DNA of the CDR3: TGCGCCAGCGAGGACGGGGCCAAAAACATTCAGTACTTC.

This clonotype was counted ten times or more. The V gene is TRBV6-2 or TRBV6-3, the J gene TRBJ2-5; 8 bases line up with TRBD1. The CDR3 runs 15 residues. Losses at the gene ends were 5 bases for V and 5 bases for J; bases not matched to a gene: 10. Germline assignment: CDR1 MNHEY and CDR2 SVGEGT. The CDR3: CASSPGQGAWETQYF. CDR3 in DNA: TGTGCCAGCAGTCCCGGGCAGGGGGCTTGGGAGACCCAGTACTTC.

In this sample, this clonotype turned up many times. This chain uses TRBV24-1 with TRBJ1-5, with 9 bases identical to TRBD1. With V trimmed by 4 bases and J by 6 bases, 15 bases remained unmatched. The CDR3 runs to 18 residues. The germline gives CDR1 KGHDR, CDR2 SFDVKD. The CDR3 protein is CATSDHQTGGAFSQPQHF. CDR3 nucleotides: TGTGCCACCAGTGACCATCAAACAGGGGGCGCATTTAGTCAGCCCCAGCATTTT.

The V call is TRBV7-3, the J call TRBJ2-5, with TRBD2 matching over 9 bases. Germline loops: CDR1 SGHTA, CDR2 FQGTGA. V was clipped by 1 base and J by 5 bases; unmatched bases: 8. The CDR3 runs to 16 residues. CDR3 region: CASSLNIAGEGETQYF. As DNA, the CDR3 is TGTGCCAGCAGCTTAAATATAGCGGGAGAAGGCGAGACCCAGTACTTC. The whole variable domain, remainder taken from reference TRBV7-3 and TRBJ2-5, is GAGVSQTPSNKVTEKGKYVELRCDPISGHTALYWYRQSLGQGPEFLIYFQGTGAADDSGLPNDRFFAVRPEGSVSTLKIQRTERGDSAVYLCASSLNIAGEGETQYFGPGTRLLVL.

This clonotype was recorded many times. The V gene is TRBV28, the J gene TRBJ2-4; TRBD1 agrees at 7 bases. Germline V CDR1 and CDR2: MDHEN, SYDVKM. The CDR3 totals 19 residues. Trimming removed 4 bases from V and 1 base from J; junction bases left unmatched: 16. CDR3 in DNA: TGTGCCAGCAGTTGGAGTCCATTTCAGGGGGTCCGGGCCAAAAACATTCAGTACTTC. As protein: CASSWSPFQGVRAKNIQYF. The full variable domain, its missing parts supplied by reference TRBV28 and TRBJ2-4, is DVKVTQSSRYLVKRTGEKVFLECVQDMDHENMFWYRQDPGLGLRLIYFSYDVKMKEKGDIPEGYSVSREKKERFSLILESASTNQTSMYLCASSWSPFQGVRAKNIQYFGAGTRLSVL.

This clonotype was picked up many times. The chain combines TRBV27 with TRBJ1-5, with a possible D match to TRBD1 (6 bases). V was pared by 3 bases and J by 7 bases, with 22 bases between. From germline, CDR1 is MNHEY and CDR2 SMNVEV (reference sequence). This CDR3 region has 17 residues. CDR3 residues: CASSFRGQSKSIQPQHF. CDR3 sequence (DNA): TGTGCCAGCAGTTTCCGAGGACAGTCAAAATCGATACAGCCCCAGCATTTT.

This sequence joins TRBV18 and TRBJ2-6; D not certain. V lost 3 bases to trimming and J lost 2 bases, with 8 bases between them. Germline values: CDR1 KGHSH, CDR2 LQKENI. The CDR3 runs to 15 residues. In nucleotides, the CDR3 is TGTGCCAGCTCACCCCAATCCCCTGGGGCCAACGTCCTGACTTTC. This gives the protein CASSPQSPGANVLTF. Full variable domain (missing parts from reference TRBV18 and TRBJ2-6): NAGVMQNPRHLVRRRGQEARLRCSPMKGHSHVYWYRQLPEEGLKFMVYLQKENIIDESGMPKERFSAEFPKEGPSILRIQQVVRGDSAAYFCASSPQSPGANVLTFGAGSRLTVL.

This clonotype turned up a few times. This chain's CDR3 is CASVKQGNTEAFF. Here the CDR3 DNA reads TGTGCCAGCGTCAAACAGGGGAACACTGAAGCTTTCTTT. The V gene is TRBV2, the J gene TRBJ1-1; possible D gene TRBD1, 6 bases. V dropped 8 bases and J dropped 1 base, with 11 bases sitting between them. Germline assignment: CDR1 SNHLY and CDR2 FYNNEI. The CDR3 has 13 residues.

The table lists this clonotype with a few counts. V gene TRBV5-4 combines with J gene TRBJ1-2, with 9 bases identical to TRBD1. J lost 6 bases, V lost 0 bases, and 3 bases had no gene match. CDR1 and CDR2 (germline): SGHNT, YYREEE (reference sequence). The CDR3 is 14 residues long. CDR3 in DNA: TGTGCCAGCAGCTTGGGGGGACAGGGTGATGGCTACACCTTC. Translation: CASSLGGQGDGYTF.

The genes are TRBV6-2 or TRBV6-3 and TRBJ2-5; perhaps TRBD2 as D (5 bases). The CDR3 totals 13 residues. The V end was cut by 1 base, the J end by 5 bases, with 8 bases between. The V gene's germline CDR1 is MNHEY and CDR2 SVGEGT. DNA for the CDR3: TGTGCCAGCAGTTACTGGGAGCGGGAGACCCAGTACTTC. Translating gives CASSYWERETQYF.

This clonotype was recorded many times. The chain employs TRBV6-2 or TRBV6-3 and TRBJ2-3; no definite D call. Trimming took off 6 bases at V and 0 bases at J, with 7 bases between the two ends. Germline CDR1 and CDR2: MNHEY and SVGEGT. The CDR3 is 13 residues long. CDR3 in DNA: TGTGCCAGCAGGGGTATTAGCACAGATACGCAGTATTTT. As protein: CASRGISTDTQYF.

This chain uses TRBV2 with TRBJ1-5; TRBD1 is a possible D gene (6 bases). Trimming shortened V by 0 bases and J by 4 bases, and 10 bases separated the two germline ends. From germline, CDR1 is SNHLY and CDR2 FYNNEI. The CDR3 sequence is 15 residues long. CDR3 sequence: CASSEAWTANQPQHF. The CDR3 DNA reads as TGTGCCAGCAGTGAAGCGTGGACAGCAAATCAGCCCCAGCATTTT.

Comment on this clonotype: A much larger clone differs by one base, so this may be a read error. The gene calls are TRBV30 and TRBJ2-3; a weak D match, TRBD1 (5 bases). The CDR3 has 13 amino acids. Looked up from germline, CDR1 is GTSNPN and CDR2 is SVGIG (reference sequence). The V and J ends lost 2 bases and 7 bases respectively, with 13 bases between them. DNA of the CDR3: TGTGCCTGGAGTATGACAAGGGGAAATACGCAGTATTTT. Protein sequence: CAWSMTRGNTQYF.

Regarding this clonotype: A read error may explain this, as a much larger clone is one base away. This chain connects TRBV28 to TRBJ1-3; D gene ambiguous. CDR3 length equals 14 residues. In germline, CDR1 is MDHEN, CDR2 SYDVKM. The CDR3 region is CASSLITVGSTIYF. Here the CDR3 DNA reads TGTGCCAGCAGTTTGATCACGGTTGGAAGCACCATATATTTT.

About this clonotype: One base away lies a much larger clone, so this may be a sequencing read error. The chain recombines TRBV28 with TRBJ2-1; 8 bases align to TRBD2. V gave up 4 bases and J gave up 13 bases; unmatched junction bases: 15. CDR1 and CDR2 (germline): MDHEN, SYDVKM. The CDR3 runs to 15 residues. The CDR3 coding sequence is TGTGCCAGCAGTTCCGTAAGCGGGAGCGGGGTCATTCAGTTCTTC. It is translated as CASSSVSGSGVIQFF.

At least ten counts were recorded for this clonotype. This chain joins TRBV28 and TRBJ2-7, with TRBD1 as a possible D gene (5 bases). The CDR3 is 15 residues long. CDR1 is MDHEN, CDR2 SYDVKM, per germline. V dropped 3 bases and J dropped 0 bases, with 12 bases sitting between them. The CDR3 DNA is TGTGCCAGCAGTTTGAAACAGGCCAGCTCCTACGAGCAGTACTTC. It is translated as CASSLKQASSYEQYF.

This clonotype has a count of ten or more. The chain uses TRBV2 and TRBJ1-1; 7 nucleotides align to TRBD1. The CDR3 totals 15 residues. The junction had 11 bases not matched to a gene; V was cut back by 8 bases and J by 2 bases. CDR1 is SNHLY, CDR2 FYNNEI, per germline. The CDR3 loop is CASSEWGQTNTEAFF. DNA for the CDR3: TGTGCCAGCTCCGAATGGGGACAGACTAACACTGAAGCTTTCTTT. Full variable domain (rest looked up from reference TRBV2 and TRBJ1-1): EPEVTQTPSHQVTQMGQEVILRCVPISNHLYFYWYRQILGQKVEFLVSFYNNEISEKSEIFDDQFSVERPDGSNFTLKIRSTKLEDSAMYFCASSEWGQTNTEAFFGQGTRLTVV.